One sample yielded the 10 T cell receptor beta chains listed below, sequenced in a study of T cells after yellow fever vaccination. TCRdb re-called the 5' RACE reads with MiXCR, one entry per CDR3 protein. The sample has approximately 32,000 distinct CDR3 sequences, 6% to 8.5% seen once. Sequencing used PBMCs, either bulk or a sorted T-cell subset (CD4+, CD8+, memory, or dextramer-sorted; not recorded which), obtained on the day of the first yellow fever vaccination. These receptors all stem from a man between 18 and 29 years old who received the YFV17D yellow fever vaccine.

This clonotype appeared many times. The chain uses TRBV6-5 and TRBJ1-1; tentatively, D is TRBD1 (5 bases). V was trimmed by 6 bases and J by 0 bases, leaving 17 bases between them. The CDR3 is 16 residues long. In germline, CDR1 is MNHEY, CDR2 SVGAGI. The CDR3 here is CASSFSGLRLNTEAFF. The DNA for the CDR3 is TGTGCCAGCAGCTTCTCAGGGCTTCGGCTGAACACTGAAGCTTTCTTT.

This clonotype was seen many times. The V call is TRBV5-1, the J call TRBJ2-3, with D hard to call. This CDR3 has 14 amino acids. Germline assignment: CDR1 SGHRS and CDR2 YFSETQ. V was trimmed by 4 bases and J by 1 base, leaving 10 bases between them. This CDR3 is CASSPELGTDTQYF. The DNA of the CDR3 is TGCGCCAGCAGCCCCGAGCTAGGCACAGATACGCAGTATTTT.

This clonotype came up many times. The chain has TRBV12-3 or TRBV12-4 and TRBJ2-4; 13 bases agree with TRBD2. The CDR3 length is 23 residues. With V trimmed by 2 bases and J by 0 bases, 19 bases remained unmatched. The CDR3, as DNA: TGTGCCAGCAGTTTACTTTTTCGTCACGGACTAGCGGGGGCACCCCTAGCCAAAAACATTCAGTACTTC. Amino acids: CASSLLFRHGLAGAPLAKNIQYF.

Many counts were recorded for this clonotype. CDR3 DNA sequence: TGCGCCAGCAGCTTGGTAGGGTCGGTTTCTGGAAACACCATATATTTT. It yields the protein CASSLVGSVSGNTIYF. The rearrangement uses TRBV5-1 and TRBJ1-3; D gene ambiguous. Germline assignment: CDR1 SGHRS and CDR2 YFSETQ. The V end was cut by 0 bases, the J end by 1 base, with 11 bases between. There are 16 residues in the CDR3.

Of note for this clonotype: This may be a read error: a much more frequent sequence differs by one nucleotide. V gene TRBV12-3 or TRBV12-4 combines with J gene TRBJ2-1; no reliable D call. This CDR3 region has 14 residues. V lost 1 base and J 7 bases, leaving 11 bases between the germline ends. CDR3 amino acids: CASSLETPRNEQFF. The DNA of the CDR3 is TGTGCCAGCAGTTTAGAGACTCCTCGGAATGAGCAGTTCTTC.

There are many counts of this clonotype. The CDR3 sequence: CASRGEGRGAYEQYF. The CDR3, as DNA: TGTGCCAGCAGAGGCGAGGGGAGGGGGGCCTACGAGCAGTACTTC. J is TRBJ2-7 and V is TRBV12-3 or TRBV12-4; D is possibly TRBD2 (7 bases). Trimming took 6 bases from V and 2 from J, leaving 17 bases between them. There are 15 residues in the CDR3.

By share, this clonotype counts as medium-sized. The V and J genes are TRBV3-1 and TRBJ1-6; 12 nucleotides align to TRBD1. The length of the CDR3 is 14 residues. From germline, CDR1 is LGHDT and CDR2 YNNKEL (reference sequence). The V and J ends lost 3 bases and 10 bases, in that order; junction bases with no gene match: 1. The CDR3: CASSQGTGGSPLHF. CDR3 bases: TGTGCCAGCAGCCAGGGGACAGGGGGCTCACCCCTCCACTTT.

The table lists this clonotype with many counts. V usage is TRBV7-9 and J usage is TRBJ1-6; D possibly corresponds to TRBD1 (5 bases). This CDR3 has 15 amino acids. Trimming shortened V by 3 bases and J by 7 bases, and 13 bases separated the two germline ends. The V gene's germline CDR1 is SEHNR and CDR2 FQNEAQ (reference sequence). The CDR3 spells CASSFGGEGNSPLHF. CDR3 sequence (DNA): TGTGCCAGCAGCTTTGGAGGGGAGGGAAATTCACCCCTCCACTTT.

This clonotype was observed many times. The chain recombines TRBV6-1 with TRBJ2-7; D is unclear. This CDR3 spans 11 amino acids. V gave up 8 bases and J gave up 4 bases, with 9 bases separating them. Germline values: CDR1 MNHNS, CDR2 SASEGT. CDR3 loop: CASGGIYEQYV. In DNA form, the CDR3 reads TGTGCCAGCGGTGGGATTTACGAGCAGTACGTC.

There are many counts of this clonotype. The chain employs TRBV7-8 and TRBJ2-3; 9 nucleotides match TRBD1. J lost 0 bases, V lost 5 bases, and 12 bases had no gene match. The germline CDR1 and CDR2 sequences are SGHVS and FQNEAQ. The CDR3 consists of 18 residues. The CDR3 DNA follows: TGTGCCAGCAGCACACGGACAGCCGGGACAGGGAGCACAGATACGCAGTATTTT. Translated: CASSTRTAGTGSTDTQYF.